This entry lists 21 T cell receptor beta chains sequenced from one sample in a study of T cell changes during pregnancy in multiple sclerosis. Generated by immunoSEQ multiplex PCR, the TCRdb table keeps only in-frame clones and is missing some. The sample has roughly 28,000 clones, roughly 92% seen once. Sequences were derived from CD8+ T cells from peripheral blood mononuclear cells, sampled before pregnancy. Receptors originate from a female donor with multiple sclerosis, enrolled in a pregnancy study.

The V call is TRBV13, the J call TRBJ2-2; 9 bases line up with TRBD2. This CDR3 spans 17 amino acids. Germline assignment: CDR1 PRHDT and CDR2 FYEKMQ (reference sequence). J was trimmed by 3 bases and V by 0 bases; bases with no gene match: 5. The CDR3 here is CASSLGLAGRYTGELFF. The CDR3 bases are TGTGCCAGCAGCTTAGGGCTAGCGGGAAGGTACACCGGGGAGCTGTTTTTT.

The CDR3 protein is CASKRATGQNTGELFF. The CDR3 DNA is TGTGCCAGCAAGAGGGCGACAGGGCAGAACACCGGGGAGCTGTTTTTT. This chain joins TRBV9 and TRBJ2-2; TRBD1 aligns across 7 bases. V shed 6 bases, J shed 1 base, and the junction held 9 bases outside the gene matches. The CDR3 is made up of 16 amino acids. In germline, CDR1 is SGDLS, CDR2 YYNGEE.

The chain links TRBV9 to TRBJ1-1; D remains ambiguous. V dropped 5 bases and J dropped 1 base, with 15 bases sitting between them. Germline V gene data show CDR1 as SGDLS and CDR2 as YYNGEE. The CDR3 covers 15 residues. The CDR3 DNA sequence: TGTGCCAGCAGTACCAACCGGGAGGGGAACACTGAAGCTTTCTTT. This sequence encodes CASSTNREGNTEAFF.

The V and J genes are TRBV29-1 and TRBJ1-1; D is ambiguous. The CDR3 sequence is 11 residues long. The V end was cut by 5 bases, the J end by 2 bases, with 6 bases between. The V gene's germline CDR1 is SQVTM and CDR2 ANQGSEA. The CDR3 DNA reads as TGCAGCGTTCGGGAAAACACTGAAGCTTTCTTT. This gives the protein CSVRENTEAFF.

V usage is TRBV5-1 and J usage is TRBJ2-1; tentatively, D is TRBD2 (7 bases). Germline V lookup: CDR1 SGHRS, CDR2 YFSETQ. Trimming took off 3 bases at V and 2 bases at J, with 15 bases between the two ends. There are 16 residues in the CDR3. As DNA, the CDR3 is TGCGCCAGCAGCTCCTATAGGGGGGGCCCCTACAATGAGCAGTTCTTC. This translates into CASSSYRGGPYNEQFF. Combining the CDR3 with reference TRBV5-1 and TRBJ2-1 gives the whole variable domain KAGVTQTPRYLIKTRGQQVTLSCSPISGHRSVSWYQQTPGQGLQFLFEYFSETQRNKGNFPGRFSGRQFSNSRSEMNVSTLELGDSALYLCASSSYRGGPYNEQFFGPGTRLTVL.

V is TRBV7-9 and J is TRBJ1-3; tentative D call: TRBD1 (6 bases). V was cut by 3 bases and J by 4 bases, with 16 bases left in between. In germline, CDR1 is SEHNR, CDR2 FQNEAQ (reference sequence). The CDR3 contains 16 residues. CDR3 in DNA: TGTGCCAGCAGCTTTTCAGGGGCTAGAGTGGGAAACACCATATATTTT. This gives the protein CASSFSGARVGNTIYF.

The V and J genes are TRBV25-1 and TRBJ2-1; TRBD2 agrees at 9 bases. There are 14 residues in the CDR3. J was trimmed by 9 bases and V by 4 bases; bases with no gene match: 7. Germline-derived CDR1 and CDR2 are MGHDK and SYGVNS. This chain's CDR3 is CASSVASGNGEQFF. The CDR3 region has the DNA TGTGCCAGCAGTGTGGCTAGCGGGAATGGTGAGCAGTTCTTC.

This chain uses TRBV19 with TRBJ2-3; TRBD2 matches 10 bases. The germline CDR1 and CDR2 sequences are LNHDA and SQIVND (reference sequence). Losses at the gene ends were 7 bases for V and 6 bases for J; bases not matched to a gene: 13. The CDR3 totals 16 residues. CDR3 protein: CASIDTAGGSPDTQYF. As DNA, the CDR3 is TGTGCCAGTATTGACACAGCGGGAGGGAGCCCCGATACGCAGTATTTT.

The chain combines TRBV27 with TRBJ2-1; no reliable D call. Germline CDR1 and CDR2: MNHEY and SMNVEV (reference sequence). V was trimmed by 1 base and J by 7 bases, leaving 11 bases between them. CDR3 length equals 14 residues. The CDR3: CASSLYKEPNEQFF. The CDR3 bases are TGTGCCAGCAGTTTATATAAAGAGCCAAATGAGCAGTTCTTC.

This clone was detected only once. J is TRBJ2-7 and V is TRBV9; 8 bases match TRBD2. The germline gives CDR1 SGDLS, CDR2 YYNGEE. This CDR3 has 15 residues. Trimming removed 4 bases from V and 1 base from J; junction bases left unmatched: 7. CDR3 amino acids: CASSSGGDTSYEQYF. The CDR3 DNA is TGTGCCAGCAGCTCCGGGGGGGACACTTCCTACGAGCAGTACTTC.

The chain combines TRBV14 with TRBJ1-4; a weak D match, TRBD1 (6 bases). CDR1 SGHDN and CDR2 FVKESK come from the germline V gene. With 2 bases removed from V and 5 bases from J, the gap between germline ends came to 15 bases. The CDR3 is 16 residues long. CDR3 loop: CASSQYRDIWNEKLFF. Written as DNA, the CDR3 is TGTGCCAGCAGCCAATACCGGGACATATGGAATGAAAAACTGTTTTTT.

Points on this clone: Germline is not matched at one junction end, which may reflect a read error. The V and J genes are TRBV5-5 and TRBJ1-5; D uncertain. The CDR3 has 16 residues. Germline V gene lookup returns CDR1 SGHKS and CDR2 YYEKEE (reference sequence). The DNA of the CDR3 is TGTGCCAGCAGTTTGGACCCGACTTATAGCAATCAGCCCCAGCATTTT. Translating gives CASSLDPTYSNQPQHF. Full variable domain (outside the CDR3, taken from reference TRBV5-5 and TRBJ1-5): DAGVTQSPTHLIKTRGQQVTLRCSPISGHKSVSWYQQVLGQGPQFIFQYYEKEERGRGNFPDRFSARQFPNYSSELNVNALLLGDSALYLCASSLDPTYSNQPQHFGDGTRLSIL.

The chain carries TRBV19 and TRBJ2-3; the match to TRBD2 covers 13 bases. The germline gives CDR1 LNHDA, CDR2 SQIVND (reference sequence). V gave up 6 bases and J gave up 4 bases; unmatched junction bases: 1. The CDR3 totals 14 residues. The CDR3 protein is CASRLAGGPDTQYF. CDR3 DNA: TGTGCCAGTAGACTAGCGGGGGGGCCAGATACGCAGTATTTT.

The chain has TRBV9 and TRBJ2-7, with TRBD2 matching 7 bases. Unmatched junction bases numbered 16, after V lost 4 bases and J lost 3 bases. The CDR3 covers 17 residues. Germline CDR1 and CDR2: SGDLS and YYNGEE. The CDR3 bases are TGTGCCAGCAGCCCGCACGGTCTAGCGGTAATGGGCTACGAGCAGTACTTC. The encoded protein is CASSPHGLAVMGYEQYF.

This clone was counted a single time. V usage is TRBV7-2 and J usage is TRBJ2-3, with 8 positions matching TRBD1. The V segment lost 3 bases and the J segment 2 bases; nucleotides outside the gene matches: 10. Germline V gene lookup returns CDR1 SGHTA and CDR2 FQGNSA. CDR3 length: 17 amino acids. The CDR3 DNA follows: TGTGCCAGCAGCTTCCCGCAAGACAGGGGTGTCACAGATACGCAGTATTTT. Its translation: CASSFPQDRGVTDTQYF.

The V call is TRBV7-9, the J call TRBJ2-7, with TRBD1 matching 8 bases. The CDR3 length is 15 residues. From germline, CDR1 is SEHNR and CDR2 FQNEAQ (reference sequence). V trimming: 1 base; J trimming: 3 bases; junction bases outside the gene matches: 5. CDR3 residues: CASSLGQGRIYEQYF. The CDR3 coding sequence is TGTGCCAGCAGCTTAGGACAGGGGCGCATCTACGAGCAGTACTTC.

The chain's CDR3 is CASSQAFSGYEQYF. The CDR3 DNA is TGCGCCAGCAGCCAAGCGTTTTCGGGGTACGAGCAGTACTTC. The chain carries TRBV4-3 and TRBJ2-7, with D perhaps matching TRBD2 (5 bases). CDR1 is LGHNA, CDR2 YSLEER, per germline. The CDR3 consists of 14 residues. V shed 1 base and J shed 4 bases, with 11 bases lying between them.

V usage is TRBV19 and J usage is TRBJ1-6; D unclear. V was cut by 4 bases and J by 5 bases, with 18 bases left in between. CDR1 is LNHDA and CDR2 is SQIVND in the germline V gene (reference sequence). The CDR3 runs 17 residues. CDR3 protein: CASSNPGLLGNNSPLHF. The DNA for the CDR3 is TGTGCCAGTAGTAACCCCGGACTCCTCGGCAATAATTCACCCCTCCACTTT.

By share, this clone ranks as medium-sized (0.01 to 0.1%). This rearrangement joins TRBV5-1 to TRBJ1-1, with D possibly TRBD1 on 5 matching bases. The germline V gene encodes CDR1 SGHRS and CDR2 YFSETQ. The CDR3 covers 14 residues. V lost 5 bases and J lost 1, with 12 bases in between. The CDR3 sequence: CASSSGTENTEAFF. CDR3 DNA sequence: TGCGCCAGCAGTTCCGGGACTGAGAACACTGAAGCTTTCTTT.

V is TRBV5-8 and J is TRBJ2-7, with no clear D. Looked up from germline, CDR1 is SGHTS and CDR2 is YDEGEE. The CDR3 is made up of 14 amino acids. Deletions cut 5 bases from V and 7 bases from J, with 19 bases between. The CDR3 loop reads CASRRNSLPVEQYF. The CDR3 DNA reads as TGTGCCAGCAGGAGGAACTCCCTCCCTGTTGAGCAGTACTTC.

This chain links TRBV13 with TRBJ2-7, with 9 bases aligning to TRBD1. CDR1 PRHDT and CDR2 FYEKMQ come from the germline V gene (reference sequence). The V segment lost 4 bases and the J segment 3 bases; nucleotides outside the gene matches: 19. This CDR3 has 19 amino acids. The CDR3 region has the DNA TGTGCCAGCAGCTCATCCAGGGACAGGGCGCGGCGGGTTGTCTACGAGCAGTACTTC. It encodes CASSSSRDRARRVVYEQYF.